The source of this TCR beta chain is a study of T cells after somatic rescue of genetic block. TCRdb's table, derived via immunoSEQ multiplex PCR, lists solely in-frame clones and lacks some. The data contain under 150,000 clones, just over 90% of them seen just once; the ten biggest clones take up 1.4% to 1.5%. This CDR3 is built from 11 residues. Trimming pared 9 bases from V and 8 bases from J, leaving 14 bases between. Germline V gene lookup returns CDR1 SGHNT and CDR2 YYREEE (reference sequence). The specimen sequenced was peripheral blood mononuclear cells (PBMCs). The chain couples TRBV5-4 to TRBJ1-2; unclear D gene. The clonotype was recovered from a woman aged 18-30 years. This CDR3 reads CATRRDRGYTF. The CDR3 DNA reads as TGTGCCACCAGGCGCGATAGAGGCTACACCTTC. Filled out from reference TRBV5-4 and TRBJ1-2, the complete variable domain reads ETGVTQSPTHLIKTRGQQVTLRCSSQSGHNTVSWYQQALGQGPQFIFQYYREEENGRGNFPPRFSGLQFPNYSSELNVNALELDDSALYLCATRRDRGYTFGSGTRLTVV.